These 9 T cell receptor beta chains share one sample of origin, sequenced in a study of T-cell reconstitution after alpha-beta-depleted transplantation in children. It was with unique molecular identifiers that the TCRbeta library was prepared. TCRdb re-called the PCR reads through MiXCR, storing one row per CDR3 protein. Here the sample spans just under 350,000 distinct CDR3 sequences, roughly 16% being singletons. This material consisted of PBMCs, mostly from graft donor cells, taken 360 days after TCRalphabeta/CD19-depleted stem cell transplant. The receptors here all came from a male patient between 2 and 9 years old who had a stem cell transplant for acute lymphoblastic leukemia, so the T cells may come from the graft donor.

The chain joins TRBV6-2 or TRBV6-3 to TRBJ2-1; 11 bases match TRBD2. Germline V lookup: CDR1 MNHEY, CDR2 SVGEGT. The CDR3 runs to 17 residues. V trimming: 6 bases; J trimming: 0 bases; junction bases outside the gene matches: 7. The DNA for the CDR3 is TGTGCCAGCAGGAGACTAGCGGGGCGTTTCTCCTACAATGAGCAGTTCTTC. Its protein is CASRRLAGRFSYNEQFF.

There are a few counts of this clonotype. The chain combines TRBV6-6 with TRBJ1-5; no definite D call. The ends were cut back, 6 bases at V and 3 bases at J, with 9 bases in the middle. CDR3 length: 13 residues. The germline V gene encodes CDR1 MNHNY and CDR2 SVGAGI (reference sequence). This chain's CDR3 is CASSPGNNQPQHF. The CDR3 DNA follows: TGTGCCAGCAGCCCCGGGAACAATCAGCCCCAGCATTTT.

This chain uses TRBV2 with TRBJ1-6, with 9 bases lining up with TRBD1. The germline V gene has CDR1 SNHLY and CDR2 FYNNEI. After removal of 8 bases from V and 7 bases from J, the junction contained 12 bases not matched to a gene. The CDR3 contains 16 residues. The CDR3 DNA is TGTGCCAGCGTACGGGACAGGGTCGTCCACAATTCACCCCTCCACTTT. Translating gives CASVRDRVVHNSPLHF.

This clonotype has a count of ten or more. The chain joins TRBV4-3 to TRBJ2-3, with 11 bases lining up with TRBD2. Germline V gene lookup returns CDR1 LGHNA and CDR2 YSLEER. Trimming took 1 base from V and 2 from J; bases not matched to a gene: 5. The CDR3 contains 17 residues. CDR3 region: CASSQGVAGGHTDTQYF. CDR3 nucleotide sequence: TGCGCCAGCAGCCAAGGAGTAGCGGGAGGGCACACAGATACGCAGTATTTT.

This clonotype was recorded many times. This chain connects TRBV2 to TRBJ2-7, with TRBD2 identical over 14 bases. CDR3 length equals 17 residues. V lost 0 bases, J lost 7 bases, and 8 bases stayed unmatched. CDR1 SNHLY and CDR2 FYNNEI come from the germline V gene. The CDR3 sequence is CASSEAMMGLAGVEQYF. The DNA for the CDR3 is TGTGCCAGCAGTGAAGCGATGATGGGACTAGCGGGAGTTGAGCAGTACTTC.

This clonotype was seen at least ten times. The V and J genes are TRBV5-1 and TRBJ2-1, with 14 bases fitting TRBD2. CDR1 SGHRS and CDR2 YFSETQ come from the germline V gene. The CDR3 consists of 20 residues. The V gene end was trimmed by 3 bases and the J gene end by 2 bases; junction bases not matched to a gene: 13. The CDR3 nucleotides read TGCGCCAGCAGCTGGAAAGTTGGGACTAGCGGGAGCCAGGCCTACAATGAGCAGTTCTTC. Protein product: CASSWKVGTSGSQAYNEQFF.

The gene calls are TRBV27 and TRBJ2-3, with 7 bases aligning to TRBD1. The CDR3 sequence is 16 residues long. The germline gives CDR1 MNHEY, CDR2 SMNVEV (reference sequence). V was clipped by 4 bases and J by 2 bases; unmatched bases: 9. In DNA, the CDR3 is TGTGCCAGCAGTTGGGGGCCGGGACAGAACACAGATACGCAGTATTTT. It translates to CASSWGPGQNTDTQYF.

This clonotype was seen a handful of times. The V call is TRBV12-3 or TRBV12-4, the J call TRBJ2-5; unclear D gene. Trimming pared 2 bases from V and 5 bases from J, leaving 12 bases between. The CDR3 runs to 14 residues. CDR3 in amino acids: CASSLFPSKETQYF. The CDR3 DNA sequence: TGTGCCAGCAGTTTATTTCCAAGTAAGGAGACCCAGTACTTC.

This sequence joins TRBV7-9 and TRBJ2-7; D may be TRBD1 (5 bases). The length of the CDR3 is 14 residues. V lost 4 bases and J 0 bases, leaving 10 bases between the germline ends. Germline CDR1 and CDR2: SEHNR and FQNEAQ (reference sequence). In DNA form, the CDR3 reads TGTGCCAGCAGCTGGGGCGGTTACTCCTACGAGCAGTACTTC. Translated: CASSWGGYSYEQYF.